One TCR beta chain is described in this entry. The data were obtained in a study of blood T cell repertoires in COVID-19. On the study more broadly: T cells, B-cell-depleted T cells, or PBMCs supplied cDNA or gDNA.

Sequencing used immunoSEQ multiplex PCR; TCRdb keeps in-frame clones, though not all of them. The sample has about 250,000 clones, 65% to 90% seen once. This TCR was sampled from a man aged 45-60 years with active or convalescent COVID-19. Sequencing was performed on peripheral blood.

The CDR3 region is CASSGGRVSNQPQHF. CDR3 nucleotide sequence: TGTGCCAGCAGTGGGGGGAGGGTATCCAATCAGCCCCAGCATTTT. The chain has TRBV2 and TRBJ1-5, with a possible D match to TRBD1 (5 bases). Trimming stripped 4 bases from V and 3 bases from J, with 13 bases between. Germline V CDR1 and CDR2: SNHLY, FYNNEI. This CDR3 has 15 residues.